A single sample gave rise to the 32 T cell receptor beta chains below, sequenced in a study of metastatic and nonmetastatic thyroid tumors (dated by TCRdb to about 2020). Libraries were prepared through PCR. The data were produced on an Illumina HiSeq 4000. The raw public data were reprocessed by TCRdb itself: fastp quality trimming at Q25, MiXCR clonotype calling, in-frame beta chains only. Present in this sample are approximately 21,000 clones, roughly 21% of which were seen just once. The ten largest clones represent roughly 28% of the sample. No patient had received any treatment before thyroid surgery. The sample consisted of blood. Source of these receptors: a female donor with papillary thyroid cancer or a benign thyroid nodule (not recorded which). Some clones in this sample may be carry-over from other donors' samples.

This chain links TRBV2 with TRBJ2-3, with 7 bases identical to TRBD1. The V gene's germline CDR1 is SNHLY and CDR2 FYNNEI. V gave up 8 bases and J gave up 1 base; unmatched junction bases: 6. The CDR3 spans 14 residues. CDR3: CASPPGTGTDTQYF. As DNA, the CDR3 is TGTGCCAGCCCCCCCGGGACAGGCACAGATACGCAGTATTTT.

This clone showed up many times. The V and J genes are TRBV20-1 and TRBJ2-5; 8 bases align to TRBD2. Germline V CDR1 and CDR2: DFQATT, SNEGSKA (reference sequence). The CDR3 length is 14 residues. Trimming removed 0 bases from V and 5 bases from J; junction bases left unmatched: 5. The CDR3, as DNA: TGCAGTGCTAGAGATAAGCGGGAGTGGGAGACCCAGTACTTC. Its translation is CSARDKREWETQYF.

There are many counts of this clone. A read error is possible here, since a much larger clone lies one base away. The identical CDR3 is also encoded by other nucleotide sequences in the sample. J is TRBJ1-1 and V is TRBV2, with 9 bases fitting TRBD1. From germline, CDR1 is SNHLY and CDR2 FYNNEI. This CDR3 region has 14 residues. The CDR3 region has the DNA TGTGCCAGCAGTCTACAGGGGGCGGACACCGAAGCTTTCTTT. Protein product: CASSLQGADTEAFF.

This clone has at least ten counts. This chain joins TRBV9 and TRBJ2-2; D is undetermined. The CDR3 sequence is 13 residues long. The germline CDR1 and CDR2 sequences are SGDLS and YYNGEE. V dropped 3 bases and J dropped 4 bases, with 7 bases sitting between them. The CDR3 DNA follows: TGTGCCAGCAGCGCACGACTCACCGGGGAGCTGTTTTTT. It translates to CASSARLTGELFF.

This sequence joins TRBV27 and TRBJ2-1; 10 bases are a match to TRBD2. V dropped 6 bases and J dropped 12; count of bases not matched to a gene: 11. The CDR3 loop spans 14 amino acids. The germline gives CDR1 MNHEY, CDR2 SMNVEV (reference sequence). The CDR3 protein is CASSWGLAGAGQFF. The CDR3, as DNA: TGTGCCAGCAGCTGGGGGCTAGCGGGGGCGGGGCAGTTCTTC.

The V and J genes are TRBV20-1 and TRBJ2-7; no definite D call. This CDR3 spans 12 amino acids. The germline CDR1 and CDR2 sequences are DFQATT and SNEGSKA (reference sequence). V was shortened by 3 bases and J by 4 bases, with 10 bases between the two germline ends. The CDR3 is CSARVRDYEQYF. CDR3 DNA sequence: TGCAGTGCTAGGGTTAGGGATTACGAGCAGTACTTC.

The CDR3 spells CASSLSGTGNYGYTF. The CDR3 DNA is TGTGCCAGCAGTTTATCCGGGACAGGGAACTATGGCTACACCTTC. The chain links TRBV28 to TRBJ1-2; TRBD1 agrees at 9 bases. Germline CDR1 is MDHEN and CDR2 is SYDVKM. The CDR3 runs to 15 residues. The V gene end was trimmed by 1 base and the J gene end by 2 bases; junction bases not matched to a gene: 2.

The chain's CDR3 is CASIYRSDEQYF. CDR3 sequence (DNA): TGCGCCAGCATTTACAGGTCGGACGAGCAGTACTTC. The chain carries TRBV5-1 and TRBJ2-7; D possibly corresponds to TRBD1 (5 bases). CDR1 is SGHRS and CDR2 is YFSETQ in the germline V gene. Trimming shortened V by 6 bases and J by 5 bases, and 12 bases separated the two germline ends. The CDR3 runs 12 residues. Together with reference TRBV5-1 and TRBJ2-7, the CDR3 gives the full variable domain: KAGVTQTPRYLIKTRGQQVTLSCSPISGHRSVSWYQQTPGQGLQFLFEYFSETQRNKGNFPGRFSGRQFSNSRSEMNVSTLELGDSALYLCASIYRSDEQYFGPGTRLTVT.

Points on this clone: At one boundary the junction diverges from the germline segment, which might be a read error. The chain carries TRBV5-4 and TRBJ2-1; TRBD2 aligns across 8 bases. Germline lookup yields CDR1 SGHNT and CDR2 YYREEE (reference sequence). The CDR3 spans 16 residues. The CDR3 region is CVSSLVASGSSDEQFF. For the CDR3, the DNA is TGTGTCAGCAGCTTGGTGGCTAGCGGGTCCTCGGATGAGCAGTTCTTC.

This clone has a handful of counts. The rearrangement uses TRBV6-1 and TRBJ2-1; 9 nucleotides line up with TRBD2. CDR3 length equals 14 residues. Germline CDR1 reads MNHNS; CDR2 reads SASEGT. Trimming cost V 10 bases and J 6 bases; bases outside gene matches: 10. This chain's CDR3 is CATQAGGPVNEQFF. The CDR3 DNA follows: TGTGCCACCCAGGCGGGGGGGCCAGTCAATGAGCAGTTCTTC.

Relative to its sample, this clone is medium-sized. The same CDR3 is also encoded by other DNA sequences in this sample. The chain recombines TRBV6-1 with TRBJ1-6; possible D gene TRBD1, 6 bases. Germline V gene sequence: CDR1 MNHNS, CDR2 SASEGT. CDR3 length: 13 amino acids. V lost 8 bases, J lost 4 bases, and 9 bases lay in between. The CDR3 reads CASGGQYNSPLHF. CDR3 in DNA: TGTGCCAGCGGTGGACAGTATAATTCACCCCTCCACTTT.

This clone was found a few times. The chain couples TRBV6-1 to TRBJ2-3, with D perhaps matching TRBD2 (6 bases). Looked up from germline, CDR1 is MNHNS and CDR2 is SASEGT. This CDR3 has 13 amino acids. V shed 6 bases and J shed 3 bases, with 10 bases lying between them. The CDR3: CASRDRGTDTQYF. CDR3 in DNA: TGTGCCAGCAGAGACCGGGGGACAGATACGCAGTATTTT.

This clone was counted between two and nine times. The chain is built from TRBV28 and TRBJ1-6, with a tentative D call TRBD1 (6 bases). CDR3 size: 15 residues. Germline loops: CDR1 MDHEN, CDR2 SYDVKM. V lost 5 bases, J lost 10 bases, and 18 bases lay in between. The CDR3 here is CASSPLNRESSPLHF. CDR3 nucleotide sequence: TGTGCCAGCAGTCCTCTTAACAGGGAATCGTCACCCCTCCACTTT.

Ten or more counts support this clone. The rearrangement uses TRBV4-3 and TRBJ2-7; 7 nucleotides match TRBD2. The CDR3 spans 15 residues. Germline CDR1 is LGHNA and CDR2 is YSLEER. V shed 0 bases, J shed 4 bases, and the junction held 6 bases outside the gene matches. The CDR3 protein is CASSQDSGHGYEQYF. CDR3 coding DNA: TGCGCCAGCAGCCAAGATAGCGGGCACGGGTACGAGCAGTACTTC.

This clone was counted many times. The chain recombines TRBV6-6 with TRBJ2-1; 8 nucleotides align to TRBD2. J lost 7 bases, V lost 6 bases, and 17 bases had no gene match. The CDR3 is 17 residues long. Germline V gene sequence: CDR1 MNHNY, CDR2 SVGAGI (reference sequence). CDR3 DNA sequence: TGTGCCAGCAGGTTAATGGCGGGAGGTGTAGGTTGGAATGAGCAGTTCTTC. This translates into CASRLMAGGVGWNEQFF.

This clone has a count of ten or more. The chain combines TRBV24-1 with TRBJ1-2, with a possible D match to TRBD1 (5 bases). Trimming removed 3 bases at V and 2 bases at J, with 21 bases between. Germline-derived CDR1 and CDR2 are KGHDR and SFDVKD. CDR3 size: 18 residues. The DNA for the CDR3 is TGTGCCACCAGTGATCCCGCTAAGGACACCTGGGGCAACTATGGCTACACCTTC. This gives the protein CATSDPAKDTWGNYGYTF.

This clone has only one observation. The chain is built from TRBV11-3 and TRBJ2-1, with TRBD1 as a possible D gene (5 bases). In germline, CDR1 is SGHNT, CDR2 YENEEA. The V gene lost 5 bases and the J gene lost 7 bases, with 15 bases spanning the gap. The CDR3 has 14 amino acids. Written as DNA, the CDR3 is TGTGCCAGCAGCCAGGGAAAGGGTTCGAATGAGCAGTTCTTC. The encoded protein is CASSQGKGSNEQFF.

This clone was observed many times. J is TRBJ1-2 and V is TRBV6-2 or TRBV6-3; D is possibly TRBD1 (5 bases). Germline V lookup: CDR1 MNHEY, CDR2 SVGEGT. V was shortened by 4 bases and J by 6 bases, with 12 bases between the two germline ends. The CDR3 runs to 13 residues. Here the CDR3 DNA reads TGTGCCAGCAGTTCCAGGGAAGTCAATGGCTACACCTTC. Protein product: CASSSREVNGYTF.

This clone was recorded a few times. CDR3 DNA: TGTGCCAGCAGTGACCAGACTAGTGCCAATGAGCAGTTCTTC. Translation gives CASSDQTSANEQFF. The chain links TRBV6-2 or TRBV6-3 to TRBJ2-1, with D possibly TRBD2 on 6 matching bases. Germline V lookup: CDR1 MNHEY, CDR2 SVGEGT. The V end was cut by 5 bases, the J end by 6 bases, with 14 bases between. The CDR3 consists of 14 residues.

This clone has at least ten counts. This chain joins TRBV11-2 and TRBJ2-7; 8 nucleotides agree with TRBD2. The V gene's germline CDR1 is SGHAT and CDR2 FQNNGV. Trimming at V came to 5 bases and at J to 0 bases, leaving 12 bases not matched to a gene. The CDR3 covers 17 residues. The CDR3 loop reads CASSAGGGRPSSYEQYF. The CDR3 DNA is TGTGCCAGCAGCGCCGGGGGCGGGAGGCCCTCCTCCTACGAGCAGTACTTC.

This chain connects TRBV4-2 to TRBJ1-2; D gene unclear. The germline gives CDR1 LGHNA, CDR2 YNFKEQ. Trimming stripped 4 bases from V and 3 bases from J, with 18 bases between. The CDR3 length is 16 residues. CDR3 loop: CASSRMIGPRDYGYTF. In DNA form, the CDR3 reads TGTGCCAGCAGCCGAATGATTGGCCCCCGGGACTATGGCTACACCTTC.

This clone was observed at least ten times. V and J are TRBV7-9 and TRBJ2-1, with D perhaps TRBD1 (6 bases). Trimming left V 2 bases short and J 2 bases short, with 10 bases between. Germline CDR1 and CDR2: SEHNR and FQNEAQ (reference sequence). There are 15 residues in the CDR3. The CDR3 here is CASSLNRVTYNEQFF. The CDR3 coding sequence is TGTGCCAGCAGCTTAAACAGGGTCACCTACAATGAGCAGTTCTTC.

This clone has just one count. CDR3 protein: CASSFGTAGNTIYF. CDR3 in DNA: TGTGCCAGCAGCTTCGGGACAGCTGGAAACACCATATATTTT. The J gene is TRBJ1-3, the V gene TRBV5-5; 7 bases match TRBD1. The CDR3 totals 14 residues. In germline, CDR1 is SGHKS, CDR2 YYEKEE (reference sequence). V shed 2 bases, J shed 2 bases, and the junction held 1 base outside the gene matches.

This clone was seen repeatedly, ten times or more. The chain couples TRBV4-3 to TRBJ2-1, with 7 bases lining up with TRBD1. The germline CDR1 and CDR2 sequences are LGHNA and YSLEER. The CDR3 runs 16 residues. V gave up 0 bases and J gave up 5 bases; unmatched junction bases: 7. CDR3 nucleotides: TGCGCCAGCAGCCAAGATTTCCTCGGGACAGACAATGAGCAGTTCTTC. This encodes CASSQDFLGTDNEQFF.

V usage is TRBV29-1 and J usage is TRBJ2-7; 12 nucleotides match TRBD2. Germline V gene data show CDR1 as SQVTM and CDR2 as ANQGSEA. CDR3 length: 15 residues. Trimming cost V 7 bases and J 4 bases; bases outside gene matches: 11. CDR3 protein: CSAYIGLAGLYEQYF. In nucleotides, the CDR3 is TGCAGCGCCTACATTGGACTAGCGGGACTGTACGAGCAGTACTTC.

This clone turned up a few times. The chain links TRBV6-1 to TRBJ2-2; D possibly corresponds to TRBD2 (5 bases). The germline V gene encodes CDR1 MNHNS and CDR2 SASEGT. V lost 6 bases and J lost 5, with 22 bases in between. The CDR3 length is 17 residues. The CDR3 DNA sequence: TGTGCCAGCAGAAGGGCCCCTAGGTTTTCGGGAACCGGGGAGCTGTTTTTT. Its protein is CASRRAPRFSGTGELFF.

This clone showed up just a few times. The V gene is TRBV28, the J gene TRBJ1-2; 8 bases fit TRBD1. The V gene's germline CDR1 is MDHEN and CDR2 SYDVKM. V trimming: 0 bases; J trimming: 0 bases; junction bases outside the gene matches: 3. The CDR3 is made up of 16 amino acids. CDR3 loop: CASSLWTGETNYGYTF. The CDR3 coding sequence is TGTGCCAGCAGTTTATGGACAGGGGAGACTAACTATGGCTACACCTTC.

Regarding this clone: This clone may be a read error of a much larger clone one base away. The V gene is TRBV7-3, the J gene TRBJ2-3; 13 nucleotides match TRBD2. Trimming took 5 bases from V and 2 from J; bases not matched to a gene: 7. The CDR3 loop spans 17 amino acids. CDR1 and CDR2 (germline): SGHTA, FQGTGA. The CDR3 region is CASSPLGLAGLTDTQYF. The DNA for the CDR3 is TGTGCCAGCAGCCCGCTGGGACTAGCGGGGCTCACAGATACGCAGTATTTT. The full variable domain, its missing parts supplied by reference TRBV7-3 and TRBJ2-3, is GAGVSQTPSNKVTEKGKYVELRCDPISGHTALYWYRQSLGQGPEFLIYFQGTGAADDSGLPNDRFFAVRPEGSVSTLKIQRTERGDSAVYLCASSPLGLAGLTDTQYFGPGTRLTVL.

The chain uses TRBV2 and TRBJ1-2; D remains unclear. Between the trimmed V and J ends, which lost 7 bases and 3 bases, there was a span of 6 bases. This CDR3 has 11 amino acids. Germline lookup yields CDR1 SNHLY and CDR2 FYNNEI. CDR3 sequence: CASTEYYGYTF. CDR3 in DNA: TGTGCCAGCACAGAATACTATGGCTACACCTTC.

This clone appeared many times. The chain has TRBV5-1 and TRBJ2-2; D gene uncertain. Germline V gene data show CDR1 as SGHRS and CDR2 as YFSETQ. The CDR3 runs 13 residues. V was trimmed by 3 bases and J by 3 bases, leaving 6 bases between them. The CDR3 reads CASSSPYTGELFF. The CDR3 DNA is TGCGCCAGCAGCTCCCCTTACACCGGGGAGCTGTTTTTT.

This clone was seen a few times. This chain links TRBV6-1 with TRBJ1-5, with 7 bases fitting TRBD1. Germline V gene data show CDR1 as MNHNS and CDR2 as SASEGT. V trimming: 5 bases; J trimming: 1 base; junction bases outside the gene matches: 2. This CDR3 has 14 residues. The CDR3 DNA reads as TGTGCCAGCAGTCTGGGACAGAGCAATCAGCCCCAGCATTTT. Translating it yields CASSLGQSNQPQHF.

For this clone: At one boundary the junction diverges from the germline segment, which might be a read error. The chain has TRBV12-3 or TRBV12-4 and TRBJ2-3; TRBD2 aligns across 8 bases. The CDR3 runs 16 residues. CDR3 DNA sequence: TGTGCCAGCACTTTTCAGCGGGAGTCGAGCACATATACGCAGTATTTT. This encodes CASTFQRESSTYTQYF.